This T cell receptor (beta chain) was documented in a study of OX40 agonist ivuxolimab in advanced cancers. Study context: Earlier treatment with anti-PD-1, anti-PD-L1 or anti-CTLA-4 was permitted, and about 40% had received some.

Study results and limitations: Among patients with partial responses at 0.1-3.0 mg/kg, clonal expansion was among the lowest. The study did not work out the antigen specificity of the expanded peripheral T cells.

Trimming removed 7 bases from V and 4 bases from J; junction bases left unmatched: 14. CDR3 length equals 15 residues. The germline V gene encodes CDR1 SQVTM and CDR2 ANQGSEA. About this clone: The antigen is unknown.

Repertoires were generated with immunoSEQ multiplex PCR, while TCRdb's copy carries only in-frame clones and drops some. Counted here are fewer than 85,000 clones, approximately 91% occurring once; the ten biggest clones make up about 2%. The source is an adult with an advanced solid tumor such as melanoma, head and neck, liver or kidney cancer. The sequenced sample was CD4+ or CD8+ T cells sorted from blood, obtained in a trial of the OX40 agonist ivuxolimab. The rearrangement uses TRBV29-1 and TRBJ2-3; TRBD2 aligns across 7 bases. The CDR3 loop is CSALPLAGVADTQYF. In DNA form, the CDR3 reads TGCAGCGCCCTACCTCTCGCGGGGGTGGCAGATACGCAGTATTTT.